A single sample is the source of the 20 T cell receptor beta chains below, sequenced in a study of vaccination effects on CD4 cells after COVID-19. Antigen-specific CD4+ T cells were expanded (with viral peptide pools) by the ViraFEST assay ahead of sequencing. Isolating CD4+ T cells followed more than eight days of culture. Recipients of the vaccine had no prior SARS-CoV-2 infection and negative nucleocapsid antibodies. These TCRs' antigens remain unknown. Clones were sequenced by immunoSEQ multiplex PCR, and TCRdb holds only the in-frame ones, with some missing. Of 65,000 or so clones listed, roughly 76% are singletons. Sequencing used CD4+ T cells from PBMCs cultured with HCoV-NL63 spike peptides, obtained before COVID-19 vaccination. The receptors originated from a human donor who received a COVID-19 vaccine.

The J gene is TRBJ1-5, the V gene TRBV7-8; 7 nucleotides agree with TRBD1. The CDR3 totals 15 residues. Germline assignment: CDR1 SGHVS and CDR2 FQNEAQ. The J segment lost 3 bases and the V segment lost 5 bases, leaving 7 bases of the junction unmatched. CDR3 loop: CASSPSDRFNQPQHF. DNA of the CDR3: TGTGCCAGCAGCCCCTCGGACAGGTTCAATCAGCCCCAGCATTTT.

V gene TRBV5-5 combines with J gene TRBJ2-5, with 15 positions matching TRBD2. With V trimmed by 4 bases and J by 2 bases, 6 bases remained unmatched. The CDR3 runs to 17 residues. CDR1 is SGHKS, CDR2 YYEKEE, per germline (reference sequence). The CDR3 DNA reads as TGTGCCAGCAGCCTCGGGACTAGCGGGGGGTTACAAGAGACCCAGTACTTC. Translation gives CASSLGTSGGLQETQYF.

This clone was found a few times. The chain combines TRBV27 with TRBJ1-5, with no clear D. This CDR3 has 14 amino acids. V lost 8 bases to trimming and J lost 0 bases, with 11 bases between them. Germline loops: CDR1 MNHEY, CDR2 SMNVEV (reference sequence). As DNA, the CDR3 is TGTGCCAGCTCTGGAGGGAATAGCAATCAGCCCCAGCATTTT. This codes for CASSGGNSNQPQHF.

V is TRBV5-1 and J is TRBJ2-2; 8 bases map to TRBD1. Germline V gene data show CDR1 as SGHRS and CDR2 as YFSETQ. The CDR3 runs to 14 residues. The junction had 1 base not matched to a gene; V was cut back by 0 bases and J by 6 bases. Here the CDR3 DNA reads TGCGCCAGCAGCTTGGAACAGGGGGCCGGGGAGCTGTTTTTT. It yields the protein CASSLEQGAGELFF. The full variable domain, with the rest looked up from reference TRBV5-1 and TRBJ2-2, is KAGVTQTPRYLIKTRGQQVTLSCSPISGHRSVSWYQQTPGQGLQFLFEYFSETQRNKGNFPGRFSGRQFSNSRSEMNVSTLELGDSALYLCASSLEQGAGELFFGEGSRLTVL.

The rearrangement joins TRBV5-8 to TRBJ2-4; tentative D call: TRBD1 (6 bases). V lost 4 bases and J 0 bases, leaving 14 bases between the germline ends. This CDR3 is 16 amino acids long. Looked up from germline, CDR1 is SGHTS and CDR2 is YDEGEE. The CDR3 spells CASSTGQPLAKNIQYF. The CDR3 DNA follows: TGTGCCAGCAGCACCGGACAGCCTCTAGCCAAAAACATTCAGTACTTC.

The chain combines TRBV7-2 with TRBJ2-1; no clear D gene. This CDR3 spans 12 amino acids. The V and J ends lost 6 bases and 7 bases respectively, with 10 bases between them. Germline CDR1 and CDR2: SGHTA and FQGNSA. The CDR3 DNA reads TGTGCCAGCAGACGTGCGGTGAATGAGCAGTTCTTC. It encodes CASRRAVNEQFF.

This clone was seen a single time. The rearrangement joins TRBV7-2 to TRBJ2-1, with D maybe TRBD2 (5 bases). CDR3 length: 16 amino acids. CDR1 and CDR2 (germline): SGHTA, FQGNSA. V was cut by 1 base and J by 1 base, with 11 bases left in between. The CDR3: CASSLVPGISYNEQFF. The DNA of the CDR3 is TGTGCCAGCAGCTTAGTTCCGGGAATTTCCTACAATGAGCAGTTCTTC.

This chain connects TRBV18 to TRBJ2-5; 9 bases are a match to TRBD2. The germline gives CDR1 KGHSH, CDR2 LQKENI. The V and J ends lost 4 bases and 5 bases, in that order; junction bases with no gene match: 8. The CDR3 is 15 residues long. The CDR3 nucleotides read TGTGCCAGCTCACAGACTAGCGGCGAGGGGGAGACCCAGTACTTC. It is translated as CASSQTSGEGETQYF.

In the case of this clone: This specimen includes other DNA sequences encoding the same CDR3. The chain recombines TRBV6-5 with TRBJ1-1; D remains unclear. The ends were cut back, 2 bases at V and 0 bases at J, with 7 bases in the middle. This CDR3 spans 14 amino acids. Germline V CDR1 and CDR2: MNHEY, SVGAGI. In DNA, the CDR3 is TGTGCCAGCAGTTACCCCGGGTTGAACACTGAAGCTTTCTTT. This codes for CASSYPGLNTEAFF.

The genes are TRBV15 and TRBJ2-1; TRBD2 matches 8 bases. J was trimmed by 0 bases and V by 2 bases; bases with no gene match: 9. In germline, CDR1 is LNHNV, CDR2 YYDKDF (reference sequence). The CDR3 extends over 18 amino acids. As DNA, the CDR3 is TGTGCCACCAGCAGATCAAGCGGGGGCCTGAGCTCCTACAATGAGCAGTTCTTC. Residues: CATSRSSGGLSSYNEQFF.

The chain recombines TRBV9 with TRBJ1-4; 10 nucleotides match TRBD1. Trimming removed 4 bases from V and 8 bases from J; junction bases left unmatched: 8. This CDR3 region has 15 residues. Germline CDR1 is SGDLS and CDR2 is YYNGEE. CDR3: CASSPRRDRGEKLFF. The CDR3 region has the DNA TGTGCCAGCAGCCCCCGCCGGGACAGGGGAGAAAAACTGTTTTTT.

This sequence joins TRBV30 and TRBJ1-6; D is ambiguous. CDR1 and CDR2 from the germline V gene are GTSNPN and SVGIG (reference sequence). Between the trimmed V and J ends, which lost 3 bases and 5 bases, there was a span of 8 bases. The CDR3 covers 13 residues. The chain's CDR3 is CAWRRADNSPLHF. The CDR3 DNA sequence: TGTGCCTGGAGAAGGGCAGATAATTCACCCCTCCACTTT.

The chain uses TRBV28 and TRBJ2-7; tentatively, D is TRBD1 or TRBD2 (6 bases each). There are 16 residues in the CDR3. Germline loops: CDR1 MDHEN, CDR2 SYDVKM. V lost 3 bases to trimming and J lost 6 bases, with 21 bases between them. CDR3 region: CASSFASARGGGEQYV. The CDR3 DNA follows: TGTGCCAGCAGTTTCGCCAGCGCCAGGGGAGGAGGCGAGCAGTACGTC.

The chain employs TRBV5-6 and TRBJ2-1; D might be TRBD2 (5 bases). The CDR3 totals 13 residues. Looked up from germline, CDR1 is SGHDT and CDR2 is YYEEEE. Trimming took off 1 base at V and 6 bases at J, with 8 bases between the two ends. CDR3 loop: CASSLRGPNEQFF. CDR3 nucleotide sequence: TGTGCCAGCAGCTTGCGGGGTCCCAATGAGCAGTTCTTC.

The CDR3 loop reads CASSSQYTSYNEQFF. CDR3 in DNA: TGTGCCAGCAGCTCCCAATATACCTCCTACAATGAGCAGTTCTTC. The rearrangement uses TRBV7-2 and TRBJ2-1; D is unresolved. The CDR3 is 15 residues long. V shed 4 bases and J shed 0 bases, with 10 bases lying between them. Germline lookup yields CDR1 SGHTA and CDR2 FQGNSA.

This clone was seen only once. J is TRBJ1-4 and V is TRBV19; 8 nucleotides align to TRBD1. The trim removed 5 bases at V and 8 bases at J, leaving 7 bases unmatched. The germline V gene has CDR1 LNHDA and CDR2 SQIVND (reference sequence). This CDR3 has 14 residues. This CDR3 is CASSDRGAEEKLFF. In DNA form, the CDR3 reads TGTGCCAGTAGTGACAGGGGCGCGGAGGAAAAACTGTTTTTT.

The chain links TRBV24-1 to TRBJ2-2; D is ambiguous. In germline, CDR1 is KGHDR, CDR2 SFDVKD. CDR3 length equals 14 residues. Trimming took off 6 bases at V and 3 bases at J, with 10 bases between the two ends. The CDR3 spells CATSLPSDTGELFF. The CDR3 DNA sequence: TGTGCCACCAGTCTCCCGTCAGACACCGGGGAGCTGTTTTTT.

The chain employs TRBV6-5 and TRBJ1-1, with TRBD1 identical over 7 bases. The CDR3 length is 14 residues. V gave up 7 bases and J gave up 4 bases; unmatched junction bases: 9. CDR1 MNHEY and CDR2 SVGAGI come from the germline V gene. The CDR3 DNA is TGTGCCAGCAATCCCACAGGGGCGATCACTGAAGCTTTCTTT. This encodes CASNPTGAITEAFF.

This clone has only a few counts. The V gene is TRBV5-1, the J gene TRBJ2-2, with TRBD1 matching over 7 bases. The CDR3 length is 17 residues. CDR1 and CDR2 from the germline V gene are SGHRS and YFSETQ. Trimming took 0 bases from V and 1 from J; bases not matched to a gene: 6. CDR3 sequence reads: CASSLARRQGNTGELFF. CDR3 nucleotides: TGCGCCAGCAGCTTGGCCAGGAGACAGGGGAACACCGGGGAGCTGTTTTTT. Supplemented by reference TRBV5-1 and TRBJ2-2, the full variable domain reads KAGVTQTPRYLIKTRGQQVTLSCSPISGHRSVSWYQQTPGQGLQFLFEYFSETQRNKGNFPGRFSGRQFSNSRSEMNVSTLELGDSALYLCASSLARRQGNTGELFFGEGSRLTVL.

The chain recombines TRBV3-1 (or the pseudogene TRBV3-2) with TRBJ2-3, with a tentative D call TRBD2 (6 bases). This CDR3 is built from 15 residues. Germline loops: CDR1 LGHDT, CDR2 YNNKEL (reference sequence). The germline V and J ends were trimmed by 1 base and 2 bases, with 10 bases remaining between them. CDR3 residues: CASSQVGGFTDTQYF. The CDR3 bases are TGTGCCAGCAGCCAAGTTGGGGGGTTCACAGATACGCAGTATTTT.